These T cell receptor beta chains were read from a single sample in a study of blood T cell repertoires in COVID-19. Assay used: immunoSEQ multiplex PCR; TCRdb lists only in-frame clones, some missing. The table shows some 110,000 clones, with 65% to 90% occurring only once. Sequencing was done on a sample of peripheral blood. These receptors came from a man at least 80 years old with acute or convalescent COVID-19. CDR3s include the opening cysteine and the closing phenylalanine or tryptophan. A D gene is named only where the DNA matches it firmly. The listing skips clone size in some rows; elsewhere it reads once, few, many or a size class.

v_call,j_call,d_call,clone_size,cdr3_nt,cdr3_aa
TRBV18,TRBJ2-1,TRBD2,NA,TGTGCCAGCTCACCGCAGCGAGGGACTAGCGGTAACAATGAGCAGTTCTTC,CASSPQRGTSGNNEQFF
TRBV28,TRBJ1-5,TRBD1,NA,TGTGCCAGCAGTGAACGACAGGGGAGCAATCAGCCCCAGCATTTT,CASSERQGSNQPQHF
TRBV5-4,TRBJ1-4,NA,NA,TGTGCCAGCAGCTTGTGGGGGAGGCAAGAAAAACTGTTTTTT,CASSLWGRQEKLFF
TRBV7-2,TRBJ2-5,TRBD2,NA,TGTGCCAGCAGCTTACGGCGTCTAGCGGGAGGTGGCGAGACCCAGTACTTC,CASSLRRLAGGGETQYF
TRBV14,TRBJ2-2,TRBD2,few,TGTGCCAGCAGCCAAGTTCGGGGGACGGGAGGCATAAACACCGGGGAGCTGTTTTTT,CASSQVRGTGGINTGELFF
TRBV7-3,TRBJ2-1,NA,NA,TGTGCCAGCAGCCAGACCCCGGGGGTCAATGAGCAGTTCTTC,CASSQTPGVNEQFF
TRBV6-6,TRBJ2-3,NA,NA,TGTGCCAGCCGAAAACTCGCATTTCCCACAGATACGCAGTATTTT,CASRKLAFPTDTQYF
TRBV18,TRBJ2-6,NA,NA,TGTGCCAGCTCACCCCCGGCTGGGGCCAACGTCCTGACTTTC,CASSPPAGANVLTF
TRBV6-4,TRBJ2-1,NA,NA,TGTGCCAGCAGTGAACGCACGGGAACCTACAATGAGCAGTTCTTC,CASSERTGTYNEQFF
TRBV27,TRBJ1-2,TRBD1,NA,TGTGCCAGCAGTTTATGGGGGACAGGGCGGGAGTATGGCTACACCTTC,CASSLWGTGREYGYTF
TRBV5-1,TRBJ2-2,NA,once,TGCGCCAGCAGCTTCAGGGAGGTCGGCACCGGGGAGCTGTTTTTT,CASSFREVGTGELFF
TRBV19,TRBJ1-1,NA,once,TGTGCCAGTACTAAGACCTCGAGGAGGTACACTGAAGCTTTCTTT,CASTKTSRRYTEAFF
TRBV13,TRBJ2-7,TRBD1,NA,TGTGCCAGCAGCCCCCGGGACAGCTCCTACGAGCAGTACTTC,CASSPRDSSYEQYF
TRBV19,TRBJ1-1,TRBD1,NA,TGTGCCAGTAGTAGGGGGACAGTTTATATGAACACTGAAGCTTTCTTT,CASSRGTVYMNTEAFF
TRBV14,TRBJ2-7,TRBD1,NA,TGTGCCAGCAGCTCACCGGGTACAGGGGGCAACGAGCAGTACTTC,CASSSPGTGGNEQYF
TRBV9,TRBJ2-4,NA,NA,TGTGCCAGCAGCGCCGGTTTAGCCAAAAACATTCAGTACTTC,CASSAGLAKNIQYF
TRBV5-1,TRBJ2-1,TRBD2,NA,TGCGCCAGCAGCACGATATCGACTAGCGGGATCAATGAGCAGTTCTTC,CASSTISTSGINEQFF
TRBV7-9,TRBJ1-1,TRBD1,once,TGTGCCAGCAGCTATGACAGGGCCACTGAAGCTTTCTTT,CASSYDRATEAFF
TRBV29-1,TRBJ1-1,TRBD1,NA,TGCAGCGTTGCCTCTGGGACAGGGTTGAGAATGAACACTGAAGCTTTCTTT,CSVASGTGLRMNTEAFF
TRBV6-5,TRBJ1-1,TRBD1,NA,TGTGCCAGCAGTTACCCCCGGACAGGGGTAAACACTGAAGCTTTCTTT,CASSYPRTGVNTEAFF
TRBV2,TRBJ1-1,NA,NA,TGTGCCAGCAAAATGGAGAGAAACACTGAAGCTTTCTTT,CASKMERNTEAFF
TRBV6-5,TRBJ2-3,NA,NA,TGTGCCAGCAGTTACTCAAGAGTGGGCACAGATACGCAGTATTTT,CASSYSRVGTDTQYF
TRBV2,TRBJ2-7,NA,NA,TGTGCCAGCAGTGGCGGGGGCAGCCACGAGCAGTACTTC,CASSGGGSHEQYF
TRBV19,TRBJ2-3,TRBD2,NA,TGTGCCTGCCGGGGGGATCGCACAGATACGCAGTATTTT,CACRGDRTDTQYF
TRBV11-3,TRBJ2-1,NA,NA,TGTGCCAGCAGCCAGGACACCCAGGTAAATGAGCAGTTCTTC,CASSQDTQVNEQFF
TRBV6-2/TRBV6-3,TRBJ1-1,TRBD1,NA,TGTGCCAGCAGTAGACAGGGGACCACTGAAGCTTTCTTT,CASSRQGTTEAFF
TRBV30,TRBJ1-4,TRBD1,NA,TGTGCCTGGGCAGGCGCTGGGACAGGGGGCGAAAAACTGTTTTTT,CAWAGAGTGGEKLFF
TRBV13,TRBJ2-7,NA,NA,TGTGCCAGCGGCTTAGCTGGGCTGGCGGGTTTCACCGCCTACGAGCAGTACTTC,CASGLAGLAGFTAYEQYF
TRBV2,TRBJ1-4,NA,NA,TGTGCCAGCAGTGGCTCTGGAGAGGGAAAACTGTTTTTT,CASSGSGEGKLFF
TRBV18,TRBJ2-7,NA,NA,TGTGCCAGCTCACCAACAGGTTCCTACGAGCAGTACTTC,CASSPTGSYEQYF
TRBV28,TRBJ1-5,TRBD1,NA,TGTGCCAGCAGTAAGTGGACAGGTTCTTATAGCAATCAGCCCCAGCATTTT,CASSKWTGSYSNQPQHF
TRBV5-1,TRBJ2-1,TRBD1,NA,TGCGCCAGCAGCTTGGGGCCGACAGGGGGTAGCTACAATGAGCAGTTCTTC,CASSLGPTGGSYNEQFF
TRBV15,TRBJ2-3,NA,NA,TGTGCCACCAGCAGGCAGGGGGGAGATACGCAGTATTTT,CATSRQGGDTQYF
TRBV12-3/TRBV12-4,TRBJ2-2,NA,NA,TGTGCCACTCCGAGGCTCAACACCGGGGAGCTGTTTTTT,CATPRLNTGELFF